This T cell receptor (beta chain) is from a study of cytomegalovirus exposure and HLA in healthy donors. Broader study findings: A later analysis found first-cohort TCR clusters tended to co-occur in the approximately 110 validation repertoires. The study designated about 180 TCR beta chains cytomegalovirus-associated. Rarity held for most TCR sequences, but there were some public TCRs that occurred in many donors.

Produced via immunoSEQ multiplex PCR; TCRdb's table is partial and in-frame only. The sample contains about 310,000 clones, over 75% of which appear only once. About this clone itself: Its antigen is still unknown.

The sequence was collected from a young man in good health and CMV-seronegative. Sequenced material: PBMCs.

The CDR3 coding sequence is TGTGCCACCAAACAAAGCGGGGAGCTGTTTTTT. It yields the protein CATKQSGELFF. This chain links TRBV19 with TRBJ2-2; the D is unclear. Trimming took 10 bases from V and 7 from J, leaving 10 bases between them. The CDR3 consists of 11 residues. The V gene's germline CDR1 is LNHDA and CDR2 SQIVND (reference sequence).